A single sample gave rise to the 22 T cell receptor beta chains below, sequenced in a study of T cell responses to AZD1222 COVID-19 vaccine. Assay: immunoSEQ multiplex PCR; the TCRdb copy retains only in-frame clones and omits some. The repertoire holds about 170,000 clones, with just over 90% as singletons. Sequencing was performed on peripheral blood, taken on day 0 of AZD1222 vaccination. The receptors were sampled from an adult in good health.

V gene TRBV30 combines with J gene TRBJ2-2, with D possibly TRBD1 on 5 matching bases. From germline, CDR1 is GTSNPN and CDR2 SVGIG (reference sequence). The ends were cut back, 2 bases at V and 4 bases at J, with 8 bases in the middle. CDR3 length equals 13 residues. For the CDR3, the DNA is TGTGCCTGGAGTATGGACACCACCGGGGAGCTGTTTTTT. This sequence encodes CAWSMDTTGELFF.

The CDR3: CASSPNRGHYEQYF. CDR3 coding DNA: TGTGCCAGCAGCCCGAACAGGGGGCACTACGAGCAGTACTTC. This chain joins TRBV3-1 (or the pseudogene TRBV3-2) and TRBJ2-7; 9 nucleotides align to TRBD1. The trim removed 4 bases at V and 3 bases at J, leaving 4 bases unmatched. The CDR3 runs to 14 residues. Germline V gene sequence: CDR1 LGHDT, CDR2 YNNKEL (reference sequence).

The J gene is TRBJ2-2, the V gene TRBV5-1; 9 positions agree with TRBD2. J gave up 1 base and V 0 bases, and 1 base lay outside the gene matches. The CDR3 has 16 residues. Germline V gene data show CDR1 as SGHRS and CDR2 as YFSETQ. Written as DNA, the CDR3 is TGCGCCAGCAGCTTGGAACTAGCGGGGAACACCGGGGAGCTGTTTTTT. The encoded protein is CASSLELAGNTGELFF.

The chain joins TRBV6-5 to TRBJ2-1; D may be TRBD2 (7 bases). Looked up from germline, CDR1 is MNHEY and CDR2 is SVGAGI. CDR3 size: 12 residues. With 6 bases removed from V and 8 bases from J, the gap between germline ends came to 11 bases. CDR3 DNA sequence: TGTGCCAGCAGAGGGGGGGCCTATGAGCAGTTCTTC. Encoded protein: CASRGGAYEQFF.

This chain links TRBV2 with TRBJ1-1, with a possible D match to TRBD1 (5 bases). Germline values: CDR1 SNHLY, CDR2 FYNNEI. The CDR3 extends over 12 amino acids. Trimming pared 10 bases from V and 7 bases from J, leaving 16 bases between. The CDR3 bases are TGTGCCACCTCCCTGGACATCCATGAAGCTTTCTTT. Translating it yields CATSLDIHEAFF.

This chain connects TRBV5-4 to TRBJ1-1, with 7 bases identical to TRBD1. The CDR3 extends over 17 amino acids. Germline V lookup: CDR1 SGHNT, CDR2 YYREEE (reference sequence). Trimming at V came to 5 bases and at J to 1 base, leaving 14 bases not matched to a gene. In DNA form, the CDR3 reads TGTGCCAGCAGATCAACAGGGGATTTGTTAACGAACACTGAAGCTTTCTTT. Encoded protein: CASRSTGDLLTNTEAFF.

This clone has just one count. The chain combines TRBV5-1 with TRBJ2-7, with D possibly being TRBD1 or TRBD2 (6 bases each). The germline CDR1 and CDR2 sequences are SGHRS and YFSETQ. The length of the CDR3 is 15 residues. With 1 base removed from V and 3 bases from J, the gap between germline ends came to 14 bases. The CDR3 region has the DNA TGCGCCAGCAGCTTGTTCGGGGGCGGTTTCTACGAGCAGTACTTC. Its protein product is CASSLFGGGFYEQYF.

V and J are TRBV6-5 and TRBJ1-1; D uncertain. Trimming took 4 bases from V and 1 from J, leaving 13 bases between them. CDR3 length: 15 residues. Germline V lookup: CDR1 MNHEY, CDR2 SVGAGI. The CDR3 DNA follows: TGTGCCAGCAGTTCACGCAAAGCTGAGAACACTGAAGCTTTCTTT. Its protein product is CASSSRKAENTEAFF.

The rearrangement links TRBV19 to TRBJ2-7; 9 bases map to TRBD1. The V gene end was trimmed by 9 bases and the J gene end by 4 bases; junction bases not matched to a gene: 4. Germline V gene sequence: CDR1 LNHDA, CDR2 SQIVND (reference sequence). The CDR3 length is 12 residues. The chain's CDR3 is CASRDREYEQYF. As DNA, the CDR3 is TGTGCCAGCCGGGACAGGGAATACGAGCAGTACTTC.

This chain connects TRBV7-9 to TRBJ1-4, with 7 positions matching TRBD1. Germline V CDR1 and CDR2: SEHNR, FQNEAQ (reference sequence). This CDR3 spans 12 amino acids. Trimming at V came to 5 bases and at J to 11 bases, leaving 5 bases not matched to a gene. CDR3 sequence: CASSTDRDKLFF. The CDR3 nucleotides read TGTGCCAGCAGCACAGACAGGGACAAACTGTTTTTT.

The chain uses TRBV9 and TRBJ2-1; D is unresolved. This CDR3 is 16 amino acids long. Germline V lookup: CDR1 SGDLS, CDR2 YYNGEE. V shed 0 bases and J shed 2 bases, with 12 bases lying between them. CDR3 residues: CASSVVGGSPYNEQFF. CDR3 in DNA: TGTGCCAGCAGCGTAGTGGGCGGCTCCCCCTACAATGAGCAGTTCTTC.

The chain is built from TRBV2 and TRBJ1-6; a possible D gene is TRBD1 (6 bases). There are 16 residues in the CDR3. V gave up 2 bases and J gave up 5 bases, with 13 bases separating them. In germline, CDR1 is SNHLY, CDR2 FYNNEI. For the CDR3, the DNA is TGTGCCAGCAGTGAAAGTGGGCAGGGGAATAATTCACCCCTCCACTTT. Its translation is CASSESGQGNNSPLHF.

About this clone: Since no conserved phenylalanine or tryptophan closes the CDR3, a read error is the likely cause. The J gene is TRBJ1-2, the V gene TRBV3-1 (or the pseudogene TRBV3-2); 8 nucleotides match TRBD1. Per germline, CDR1 LGHDT and CDR2 YNNKEL (reference sequence). The CDR3 has 13 amino acids. The V gene end was trimmed by 1 base and the J gene end by 8 bases; junction bases not matched to a gene: 3. CDR3 bases: TGTGCCAGCAGCCAAGGGGCAGGGGGCGGCTACACCCTC. Translating gives CASSQGAGGGYTL.

The V gene is TRBV27, the J gene TRBJ1-5; D gene unclear. Germline values: CDR1 MNHEY, CDR2 SMNVEV (reference sequence). Trimming removed 3 bases at V and 9 bases at J, with 15 bases between. CDR3 length: 14 amino acids. This CDR3 reads CASSFGDLMWPQHF. CDR3 nucleotides: TGTGCCAGCAGTTTTGGCGACCTCATGTGGCCCCAGCATTTT.

The gene calls are TRBV6-5 and TRBJ1-1; 9 nucleotides match TRBD1. CDR1 and CDR2 from the germline V gene are MNHEY and SVGAGI. Germline trimming cut 6 bases from V and 1 base from J; bases unmatched to any gene: 6. The CDR3 contains 15 residues. The CDR3 spells CASRPGQGSNTEAFF. The CDR3 DNA reads as TGTGCCAGCAGGCCGGGACAGGGTTCGAACACTGAAGCTTTCTTT.

The chain couples TRBV6-2 or TRBV6-3 to TRBJ2-7; D remains unclear. CDR1 is MNHEY and CDR2 is SVGEGT in the germline V gene. CDR3 length equals 13 residues. Trimming shortened V by 2 bases and J by 6 bases, and 11 bases separated the two germline ends. The chain's CDR3 is CASSYGSGFEQYF. The CDR3 nucleotides are TGTGCCAGCAGTTACGGTTCCGGGTTCGAGCAGTACTTC.

V gene TRBV7-2 combines with J gene TRBJ1-6; no reliable D call. Germline V CDR1 and CDR2: SGHTA, FQGNSA. The V end lost 3 bases, the J end lost 6 bases, and 3 bases lay between the germline ends. The CDR3 extends over 12 amino acids. CDR3 protein: CASSFTNSPLHF. As DNA, the CDR3 is TGTGCCAGCAGCTTTACTAATTCACCCCTCCACTTT.

The genes are TRBV4-1 and TRBJ1-1, with D hard to call. Trimming shortened V by 0 bases and J by 4 bases, and 15 bases separated the two germline ends. The length of the CDR3 is 16 residues. Per the germline V gene, CDR1 is MGHRA and CDR2 is YSYEKL. Here the CDR3 reads CASSQDVGRGFTEAFF. The CDR3 DNA sequence: TGCGCCAGCAGCCAAGATGTTGGACGAGGGTTCACTGAAGCTTTCTTT.

A single count supports this clone. This sequence joins TRBV9 and TRBJ1-4, with unresolved D. Germline CDR1 and CDR2: SGDLS and YYNGEE. The V end lost 0 bases, the J end lost 0 bases, and 6 bases lay between the germline ends. The CDR3 totals 15 residues. This CDR3 is CASSVAAATNEKLFF. CDR3 DNA: TGTGCCAGCAGCGTAGCGGCGGCAACTAATGAAAAACTGTTTTTT. Full variable domain (missing parts from reference TRBV9 and TRBJ1-4): DSGVTQTPKHLITATGQRVTLRCSPRSGDLSVYWYQQSLDQGLQFLIQYYNGEERAKGNILERFSAQQFPDLHSELNLSSLELGDSALYFCASSVAAATNEKLFFGSGTQLSVL.

This chain joins TRBV12-3 or TRBV12-4 and TRBJ2-1; unclear D gene. V lost 3 bases to trimming and J lost 8 bases, with 8 bases between them. The CDR3 is made up of 12 amino acids. CDR3 residues: CASSFRGDEQFF. The CDR3 nucleotides read TGTGCCAGCAGTTTTCGTGGGGATGAGCAGTTCTTC.

The chain recombines TRBV6-5 with TRBJ1-1; no firm D call. V dropped 7 bases and J dropped 2 bases, with 11 bases sitting between them. This CDR3 is 13 amino acids long. The germline V gene has CDR1 MNHEY and CDR2 SVGAGI. The CDR3, as DNA: TGTGCCAGCATACGGACGGGAAACACTGAAGCTTTCTTT. Protein product: CASIRTGNTEAFF.

The gene calls are TRBV27 and TRBJ2-1, with D hard to call. In germline, CDR1 is MNHEY, CDR2 SMNVEV (reference sequence). The CDR3 is made up of 15 amino acids. Trimming removed 6 bases from V and 6 bases from J, with 18 bases in between. CDR3 amino acids: CASSPFSPALNEQFF. The CDR3 DNA follows: TGTGCCAGCAGCCCTTTTAGTCCTGCACTCAATGAGCAGTTCTTC.